This T cell receptor (beta chain) was captured by sequencing in a study of human T cells and chemical hapten exposure. Study-wide background: DPC at 0.01% went onto the upper back in patch tests, read at 6 days.

The sample's time point: patch test 1, 2 weeks after DPC sensitization. The treatment was: therapeutic diphenylcyclopropenone sensitization with weekly scalp DPC. Total RNA was isolated from unfractionated whole blood. Each patch test followed a blood draw. This clonotype was seen ten or more times. Its antigen is currently unknown. Study conclusions and caveats: Relative to controls, expanded TCRs formed significantly more large CDR3 similarity clusters. Patch test score was positively correlated with the counts of TCRs that had expanded at PT1.

TCRdb used MiXCR to reprocess the RACE reads, holding one entry per CDR3 protein. The data contain under 40,000 distinct CDR3 sequences, 5.5% to 7.5% of them singletons. The source is a woman aged 25-40 years with alopecia areata. Some clones in this sample may be carry-over from other donors' samples. The sample here was whole blood, taken in connection with sensitization to the hapten diphenylcyclopropenone (DPC).

CDR3 in amino acids: CASSLIGLAASEQYF. CDR3 bases: TGTGCCAGCAGCTTAATAGGGCTAGCGGCTTCCGAGCAGTACTTC. This rearrangement joins TRBV7-2 to TRBJ2-7; 7 bases line up with TRBD2. Germline V lookup: CDR1 SGHTA, CDR2 FQGNSA. CDR3 size: 15 residues. The V segment lost 2 bases and the J segment 6 bases; nucleotides outside the gene matches: 10.